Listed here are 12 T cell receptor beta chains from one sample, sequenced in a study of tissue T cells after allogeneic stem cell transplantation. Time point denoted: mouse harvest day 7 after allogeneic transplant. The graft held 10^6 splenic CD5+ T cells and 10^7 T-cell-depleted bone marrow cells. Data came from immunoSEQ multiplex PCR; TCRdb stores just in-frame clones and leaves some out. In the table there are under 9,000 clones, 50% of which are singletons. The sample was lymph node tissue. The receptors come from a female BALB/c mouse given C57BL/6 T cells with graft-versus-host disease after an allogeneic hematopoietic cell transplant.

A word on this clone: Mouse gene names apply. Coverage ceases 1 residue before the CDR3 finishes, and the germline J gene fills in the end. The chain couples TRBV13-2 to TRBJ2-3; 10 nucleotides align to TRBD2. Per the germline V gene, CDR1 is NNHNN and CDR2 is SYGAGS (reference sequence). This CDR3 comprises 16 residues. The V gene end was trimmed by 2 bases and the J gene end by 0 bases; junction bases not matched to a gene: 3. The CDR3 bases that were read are TGTGCCAGCGGTGACTGGGGGGGCGCAAGTGCAGAAACGCTGTAT. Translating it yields CASGDWGGASAETLY. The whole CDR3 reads CASGDWGGASAETLYF.

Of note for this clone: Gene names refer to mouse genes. The CDR3 is CASSGNRGITEVFF. The sequenced CDR3 bases are TGTGCCAGCAGTGGTAACAGGGGGATCACAGAAGTCTTC. V gene TRBV26 combines with J gene TRBJ1-1, with TRBD1 matching 8 bases. The CDR3 goes on 1 residue after the read ends, and that part is filled in from the germline J gene. Unmatched junction bases numbered 6, after V lost 5 bases and J lost 4 bases. CDR1 is KGHPV and CDR2 is FQNQEV in the germline V gene (reference sequence). The CDR3 has 14 residues. Complete variable domain (other parts from reference TRBV26 and TRBJ1-1): NSKVIQTPRYLVKGQGQKAKMRCIPEKGHPVVFWYQQNKNNEFKFLINFQNQEVLQQIDMTEKRFSAECPSNSPCSLEIQSSEAGDSALYLCASSGNRGITEVFFGKGTRLTVV.

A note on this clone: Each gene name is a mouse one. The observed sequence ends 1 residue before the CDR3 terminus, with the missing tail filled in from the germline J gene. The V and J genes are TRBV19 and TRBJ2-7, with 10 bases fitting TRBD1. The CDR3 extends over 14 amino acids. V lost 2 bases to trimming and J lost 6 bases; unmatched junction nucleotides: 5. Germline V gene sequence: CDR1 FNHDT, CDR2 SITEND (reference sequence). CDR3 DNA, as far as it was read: TGTGCCAGCAGTATCGGGACAGGGGATGGTGAACAGTAC. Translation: CASSIGTGDGEQY. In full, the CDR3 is CASSIGTGDGEQYF. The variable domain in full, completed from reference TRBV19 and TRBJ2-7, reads GGIITQTPKFLIGQEGQKLTLKCQQNFNHDTMYWYRQDSGKGLRLIYYSITENDLQKGDLSEGYDASREKKSSFSLTVTSAQKNEMAVFLCASSIGTGDGEQYFGPGTRLTVL.

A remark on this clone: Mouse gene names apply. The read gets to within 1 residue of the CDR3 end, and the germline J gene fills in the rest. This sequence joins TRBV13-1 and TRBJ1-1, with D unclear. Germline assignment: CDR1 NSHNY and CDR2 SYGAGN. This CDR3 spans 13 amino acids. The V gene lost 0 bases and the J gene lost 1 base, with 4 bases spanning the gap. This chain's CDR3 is CASSDEGNTEVFF. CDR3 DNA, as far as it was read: TGTGCCAGCAGTGATGAAGGGAACACAGAAGTCTTC.

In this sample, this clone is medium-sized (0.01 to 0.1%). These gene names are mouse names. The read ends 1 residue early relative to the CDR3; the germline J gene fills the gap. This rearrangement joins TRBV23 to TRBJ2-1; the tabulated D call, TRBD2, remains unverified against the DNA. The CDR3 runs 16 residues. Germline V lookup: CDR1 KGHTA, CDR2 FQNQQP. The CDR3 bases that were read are TGCTCCAGCAGTCGACTGGGGGGGCGCAGCTATGCTGAGCAGTTC. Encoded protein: CSSSRLGGRSYAEQF. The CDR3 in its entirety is CSSSRLGGRSYAEQFF.

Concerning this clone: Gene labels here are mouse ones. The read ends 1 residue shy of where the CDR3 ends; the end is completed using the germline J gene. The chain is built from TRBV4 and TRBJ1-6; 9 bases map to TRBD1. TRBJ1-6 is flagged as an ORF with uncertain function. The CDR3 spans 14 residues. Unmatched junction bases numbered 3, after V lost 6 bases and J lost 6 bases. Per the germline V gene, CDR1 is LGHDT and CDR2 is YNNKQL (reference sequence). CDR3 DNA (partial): TGTGCCAGCAGAGGGGACAGGGTTAATTCGCCCCTCTAC. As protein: CASRGDRVNSPLY. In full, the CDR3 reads CASRGDRVNSPLYF.

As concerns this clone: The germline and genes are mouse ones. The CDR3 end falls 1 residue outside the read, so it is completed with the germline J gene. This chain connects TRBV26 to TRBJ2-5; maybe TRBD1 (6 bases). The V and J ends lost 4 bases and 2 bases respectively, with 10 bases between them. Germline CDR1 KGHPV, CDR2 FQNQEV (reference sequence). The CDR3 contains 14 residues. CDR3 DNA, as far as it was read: TGTGCCAGCAGTCCCGGGACAACCCAAGACACCCAGTAC. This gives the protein CASSPGTTQDTQY. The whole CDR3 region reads CASSPGTTQDTQYF.

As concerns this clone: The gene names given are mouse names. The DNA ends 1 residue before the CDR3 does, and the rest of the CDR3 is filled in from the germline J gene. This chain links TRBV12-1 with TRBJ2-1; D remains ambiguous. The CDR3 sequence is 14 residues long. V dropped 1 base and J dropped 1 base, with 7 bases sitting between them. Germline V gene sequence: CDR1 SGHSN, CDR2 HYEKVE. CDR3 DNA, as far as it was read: TGTGCCAGCTCTCTACCAAGAAACTATGCTGAGCAGTTC. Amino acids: CASSLPRNYAEQF. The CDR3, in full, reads CASSLPRNYAEQFF. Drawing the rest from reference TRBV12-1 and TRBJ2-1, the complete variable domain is DSGVVQSPRHIIKEKGGRSVLTCIPISGHSNVVWYQQTLGKELKFLIQHYEKVERDKGFLPSRFSVQQFDDYHSEMNMSALELEDSAMYFCASSLPRNYAEQFFGPGTRLTVL.

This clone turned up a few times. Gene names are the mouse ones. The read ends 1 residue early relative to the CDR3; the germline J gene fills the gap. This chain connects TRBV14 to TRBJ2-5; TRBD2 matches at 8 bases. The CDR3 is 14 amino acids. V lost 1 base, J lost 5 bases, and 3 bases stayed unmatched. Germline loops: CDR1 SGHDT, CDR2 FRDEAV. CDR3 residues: CASSFGGGRDTQYF. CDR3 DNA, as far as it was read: TGTGCCAGCAGTTTCGGGGGGGGCAGAGACACCCAGTAC.

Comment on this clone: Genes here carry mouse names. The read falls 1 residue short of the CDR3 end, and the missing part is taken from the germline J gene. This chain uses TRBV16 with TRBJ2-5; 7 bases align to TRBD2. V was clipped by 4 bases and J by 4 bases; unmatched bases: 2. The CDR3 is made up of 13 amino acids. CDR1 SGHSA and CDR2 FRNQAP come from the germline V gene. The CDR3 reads CASSSGLEDTQYF. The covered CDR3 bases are TGTGCAAGCAGCTCCGGACTGGAAGACACCCAGTAC.

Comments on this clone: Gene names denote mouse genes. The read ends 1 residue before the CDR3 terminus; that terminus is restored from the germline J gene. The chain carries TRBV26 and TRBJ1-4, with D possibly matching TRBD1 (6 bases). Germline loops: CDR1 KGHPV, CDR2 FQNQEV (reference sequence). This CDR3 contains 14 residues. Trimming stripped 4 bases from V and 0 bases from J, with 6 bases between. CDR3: CASSQGVSNERLFF. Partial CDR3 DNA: TGTGCCAGCAGTCAGGGGGTTTCCAACGAAAGATTATTT. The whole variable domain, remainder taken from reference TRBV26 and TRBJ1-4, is NSKVIQTPRYLVKGQGQKAKMRCIPEKGHPVVFWYQQNKNNEFKFLINFQNQEVLQQIDMTEKRFSAECPSNSPCSLEIQSSEAGDSALYLCASSQGVSNERLFFGHGTKLSVL.

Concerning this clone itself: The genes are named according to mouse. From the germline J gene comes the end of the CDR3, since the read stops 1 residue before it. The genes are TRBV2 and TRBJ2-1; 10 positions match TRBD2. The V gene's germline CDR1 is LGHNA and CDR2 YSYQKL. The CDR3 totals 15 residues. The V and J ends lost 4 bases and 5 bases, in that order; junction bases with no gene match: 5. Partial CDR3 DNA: TGTGCCAGCAGCCCCCCACTGGGGGGGGATGCTGAGCAGTTC. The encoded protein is CASSPPLGGDAEQF. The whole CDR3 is CASSPPLGGDAEQFF.